This TCR beta chain was retrieved from a study of a mutant IDH1 vaccine in newly diagnosed glioma (dated by TCRdb to 2020 to 2022). With regard to the full study: Patients received eight vaccinations in weeks 1, 3, 5, 7, 11, 15, 19 and 23, corresponding to visits V03 through V10. Vaccination was initiated 4-6 weeks after radiotherapy alone, or concurrently with temozolomide cycles in the chemotherapy-containing groups. The roughly 33 treated patients were roughly 62% male and approximately 40% female, with a mean age of around 40 years. Before enrollment, patients had received standard therapy of radiotherapy alone, temozolomide alone, or radiochemotherapy with temozolomide; most received the combination. Six visits were used for peripheral blood collection: V03 (baseline), V05, V07, V10, V12 and V13. Longitudinal TCRB deep sequencing was done for some 26 treated patients, wherever samples were available for exploratory analyses.

Paper-wide results and their limitations: Across multiple MHC alleles, vaccine-induced immune responses were seen in nearly 95% of patients. Availability determined which PBMC samples were chosen for TCRB deep sequencing. According to the authors, sample limitations meant that analyses of patient blood samples could not be reproduced. Pseudoprogression seemed to be unrelated to changes in the top peripheral T cell clonotypes found by TCRB sequencing.

Via the germline V gene, CDR1 is KGHSH and CDR2 LQKENI. From the cysteine through the phenylalanine, the CDR3 covers 14 amino acids. Only the CDR3 portion is preserved as DNA: 42 bases, with reading frame beginning at the first base. V ends up 3 bases short and J 0 bases short, with an unmatched junction base count of 0. This specimen's time point label, per the study, means: week 11, during vaccination. Every vaccine dose consisted of 300 ug of a 20-mer mutant IDH1 peptide in Montanide, administered subcutaneously together with topical imiquimod. Newly diagnosed WHO grade 3 or 4 IDH1-mutant astrocytomas showing loss of nuclear ATRX were present in the donors. The samples were drawn from NOA16, a multicentre, single-arm, open-label phase I trial in Germany that tested a mutant IDH1 peptide vaccine in humans for the first time. The DNeasy Blood and Tissue Kit was used to extract genomic DNA from EDTA blood for TCRB sequencing.

Library creation used the immunoSEQ multiplex PCR assay. Rearranged TCR beta chain sequences were amplified with the hsTCRB Kit following the manufacturer's protocol. Sequencing of TCRB libraries was carried out on an Illumina MiSeq. The authors' pipeline ran thus. Demultiplexing, trimming and gene mapping were performed with the kit vendor's proprietary platform. Entries here come from immuneACCESS through TCRdb and include only in-frame sequences with V and J called. Some clones fail to appear in such tables; in the studies checked, an unresolved V gene covers under half of the shortfall, and the cause of the remainder is unknown. V, J and clone size were drawn from that table, and D and trimming were deduced from the DNA. The sample profile shows about 36,000 clones; 75% to 90% of them were found once. The ten largest make up more than 12% of the sample. About this clone itself: No antigen is known for it. Base qualities are missing; no much larger clone stands one base away.

The V and J segments used are TRBV18 and TRBJ1-1, with 8 central nucleotides matching TRBD1. The receptor was isolated from a woman in her twenties or thirties with glioma. Some clones in this sample may be carry-over from other donors' samples. The specimen was peripheral blood mononuclear cells (PBMCs), collected from a glioma patient whose treatment included an IDH1 peptide vaccine. The DNA is TGTGCCAGCTCACCGGACAGGGTGAACACTGAAGCTTTCTTT. This sequence encodes CASSPDRVNTEAFF.